Listed below are T cell receptor beta chains from one sample, sequenced in a study of breast tumors, draining lymph nodes, adjacent tissues. TCRdb reanalysed the multiplex PCR reads using MiXCR and keeps one entry per CDR3 protein. The table shows around 230,000 distinct CDR3 sequences, with about a third occurring only once. The sample was axillary lymph node tissue. Receptor source: a female donor with breast cancer. Some clones in this sample may be carry-over from other donors' samples. Both conserved end residues are part of each CDR3. The order of the fields is clone size, V gene, CDR3 protein. Part of the rows lack a size; the others show once, few, many or a class for expanded clones.

size: many; V: TRBV2; CDR3: CARSSGRAGNTGELFF
size: many; V: TRBV12-3/TRBV12-4; CDR3: CASSFGRNEQFF
size: few; V: TRBV6-2/TRBV6-3; CDR3: CASSHGTGLLLSHRPQHF
size: many; V: TRBV10-2; CDR3: CASRSQGASGELFF
size: many; V: TRBV28; CDR3: CASSLPQGSREKLFF
size: many; V: TRBV20-1; CDR3: CSAPPAGGPGNEQFF
size: NA; V: TRBV28; CDR3: CASSLNGYRGPYEQYF
size: NA; V: TRBV5-1; CDR3: CASSPGGTSENTGEQYF
size: NA; V: TRBV7-9; CDR3: CASSLIGGNVLTF
size: many; V: TRBV7-6; CDR3: CASSLDKGSSGNTIYF
size: many; V: TRBV5-4; CDR3: CASRGQDYEQYF
size: NA; V: TRBV7-2; CDR3: CASTIGTGNTIYF
size: many; V: TRBV20-1; CDR3: CSASGTGYNTGELFF
size: many; V: TRBV6-2/TRBV6-3; CDR3: CASSSLHSGNTIYF
size: many; V: TRBV19; CDR3: CATHGWDRASNYGYTF
size: many; V: TRBV20-1; CDR3: CSARGPDRPNSPLHF
size: many; V: TRBV20-1; CDR3: CSGLAGYEQYF
size: many; V: TRBV7-9; CDR3: CASSAPRGPRSGELFF
size: many; V: TRBV5-5; CDR3: CASSWGNGGFYEQYF
size: NA; V: TRBV25-1; CDR3: CASSSGTDHTGELFF
size: many; V: TRBV5-1; CDR3: CASSGGLRETQYF
size: many; V: TRBV18; CDR3: CASSPLGGRETQYF
size: many; V: TRBV7-9; CDR3: CASSFPLLGGEKLFF
size: many; V: TRBV27; CDR3: CASRPNRGGPPLHF
size: many; V: TRBV5-5; CDR3: CASSRPRAGNYGYTF
size: many; V: TRBV20-1; CDR3: CSAGTGDNQPQHF
size: NA; V: TRBV20-1; CDR3: CSARGESLREYF
size: many; V: TRBV9; CDR3: CASSPGTSGMETQYF
size: NA; V: TRBV5-5; CDR3: CASSLGPGQGKHVTGELFF
size: many; V: TRBV7-9; CDR3: CASSARQGAREDEQFF
size: many; V: TRBV30; CDR3: CAWEGGRGTFNYGYTF
size: NA; V: TRBV25-1; CDR3: CASRGQLLSPLHF
size: many; V: TRBV11-3; CDR3: CASSLGGASADTQYF
size: NA; V: TRBV20-1; CDR3: CSARDVGQPQHF
size: NA; V: TRBV4-3; CDR3: CASSQGGGRTEAFF
size: many; V: TRBV7-2; CDR3: CASSLMVAGGPGTGELFF
size: NA; V: TRBV29-1; CDR3: CSVVSGADTQYF
size: once; V: TRBV19; CDR3: CASSTGVFGEQPQHF
size: many; V: TRBV30; CDR3: CAWSVGSAGNTIYF
size: many; V: TRBV5-8; CDR3: CASSLGLAGGAADTQYF